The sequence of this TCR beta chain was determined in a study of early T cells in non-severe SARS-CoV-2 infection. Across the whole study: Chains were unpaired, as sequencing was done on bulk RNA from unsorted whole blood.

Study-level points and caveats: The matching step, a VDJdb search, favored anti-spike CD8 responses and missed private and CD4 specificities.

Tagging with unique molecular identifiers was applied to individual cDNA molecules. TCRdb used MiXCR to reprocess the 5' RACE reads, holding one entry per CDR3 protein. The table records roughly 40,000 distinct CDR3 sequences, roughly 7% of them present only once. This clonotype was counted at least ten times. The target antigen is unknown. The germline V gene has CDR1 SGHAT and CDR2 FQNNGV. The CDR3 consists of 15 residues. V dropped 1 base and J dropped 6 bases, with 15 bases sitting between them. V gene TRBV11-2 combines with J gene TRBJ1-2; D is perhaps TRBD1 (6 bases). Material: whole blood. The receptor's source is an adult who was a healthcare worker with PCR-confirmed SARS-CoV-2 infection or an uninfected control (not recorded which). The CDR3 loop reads CASSLGWTAGHGYTF. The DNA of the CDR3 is TGTGCCAGCAGCTTAGGATGGACAGCCGGCCATGGCTACACCTTC.